A selection of T cell receptor beta chains follows, all from one sample in a study of cytomegalovirus exposure and HLA in healthy donors. Sequencing was performed with immunoSEQ multiplex PCR; in TCRdb, only in-frame clones are kept and a portion is missing. The sample contains some 110,000 clones, roughly 69% of which appear only once. Sequencing was performed on PBMCs. The source of these receptors is a woman in her 40s in good health and CMV-seropositive. CDR3s include the opening cysteine and the closing phenylalanine or tryptophan. Fields, in order: V gene, clone size, D gene, J gene, CDR3 DNA, CDR3 protein. A D gene is named only where the DNA matches it firmly. Only part of the rows carry a size: once, few, many, or a class if the clone is expanded.

v_call: TRBV5-1; clone_size: .; d_call: .; j_call: TRBJ1-1; cdr3_nt: TGCGCCAGCAGCTTGACCGGGAGAACTGAAGCTTTCTTT; cdr3_aa: CASSLTGRTEAFF
v_call: TRBV29-1; clone_size: .; d_call: .; j_call: TRBJ2-5; cdr3_nt: TGCAGCGTTGATATTACTGGGGGCGTCGAAGAGACCCAGTACTTC; cdr3_aa: CSVDITGGVEETQYF
v_call: TRBV2; clone_size: .; d_call: TRBD2; j_call: TRBJ2-7; cdr3_nt: TGTGCCAGCAGGGAGGGGTTTAGCGGGATCTCCTACGAGCAGTACTTC; cdr3_aa: CASREGFSGISYEQYF
v_call: TRBV6-4; clone_size: .; d_call: .; j_call: TRBJ2-3; cdr3_nt: TGTGCCAGGACTAGAGATACGCAGTATTTT; cdr3_aa: CARTRDTQYF
v_call: TRBV7-2; clone_size: .; d_call: TRBD2; j_call: TRBJ2-4; cdr3_nt: TGTGCCAGCAGCCCCCGGGGTAGCGGGAGGGCCGATGGAGACATTCAGTACTTC; cdr3_aa: CASSPRGSGRADGDIQYF
v_call: TRBV7-2; clone_size: once; d_call: .; j_call: TRBJ2-2; cdr3_nt: TGTGCCAGCAGCTTAAATGGACAGTTAGCCGGGGAGCTGTTTTTT; cdr3_aa: CASSLNGQLAGELFF
v_call: TRBV6-5; clone_size: .; d_call: TRBD1; j_call: TRBJ2-6; cdr3_nt: TGTGCCAGCAGAGGGGGCGGCTCTGGGGCCAACGTCCTGACTTTC; cdr3_aa: CASRGGGSGANVLTF
v_call: TRBV11-2; clone_size: .; d_call: TRBD1; j_call: TRBJ2-7; cdr3_nt: TGTGCCAGCAGCTTAGCGACAGGGGAATACGAGCAGTACTTC; cdr3_aa: CASSLATGEYEQYF
v_call: TRBV19; clone_size: .; d_call: TRBD1; j_call: TRBJ2-1; cdr3_nt: TGTGCCAGTAGCCCCCGCTCCGGGACAGTACACAATGAGCAGTTCTTC; cdr3_aa: CASSPRSGTVHNEQFF
v_call: TRBV5-1; clone_size: few; d_call: TRBD1; j_call: TRBJ1-1; cdr3_nt: TGCGCCAGCAGCTTCGCGACAGGGGGCCGAACTACGGCCACTGAAGCTTTCTTT; cdr3_aa: CASSFATGGRTTATEAFF
v_call: TRBV5-1; clone_size: .; d_call: .; j_call: TRBJ2-1; cdr3_nt: TGCGCCAGCAGCTCGGGGTCCCTAACCTCCTACAATGAGCAGTTCTTC; cdr3_aa: CASSSGSLTSYNEQFF
v_call: TRBV7-9; clone_size: .; d_call: .; j_call: TRBJ1-2; cdr3_nt: TGTGCCAGCAGCTTATGGGACGCCGGGGGTAATCTTGGCTACACCTTC; cdr3_aa: CASSLWDAGGNLGYTF
v_call: TRBV19; clone_size: .; d_call: TRBD1; j_call: TRBJ2-1; cdr3_nt: TGTGCCAGTAGTCTAGGACAGGTTGCCTACAATGAGCAGTTCTTC; cdr3_aa: CASSLGQVAYNEQFF
v_call: TRBV6-6; clone_size: .; d_call: .; j_call: TRBJ2-3; cdr3_nt: TGTGCCAGCAGCCGAGAGGAAGATACGCAGTATTTT; cdr3_aa: CASSREEDTQYF
v_call: TRBV28; clone_size: .; d_call: TRBD1; j_call: TRBJ1-2; cdr3_nt: TGTGCCATCGACCCTTCCACAGGGGTAGGAGGCTACACCTTC; cdr3_aa: CAIDPSTGVGGYTF
v_call: TRBV6-6; clone_size: .; d_call: .; j_call: TRBJ1-1; cdr3_nt: TGTGCCAGCAGTTCATCACAGGCTTCGGACGCTGAAGCTTTCTTT; cdr3_aa: CASSSSQASDAEAFF
v_call: TRBV18; clone_size: .; d_call: TRBD1; j_call: TRBJ1-1; cdr3_nt: TGTGCCAGCTCCCGGGGACAGGGGTTGACTGAAGCTTTCTTT; cdr3_aa: CASSRGQGLTEAFF
v_call: TRBV7-2; clone_size: .; d_call: .; j_call: TRBJ2-4; cdr3_nt: TGTGCCAGCAGCCGCAGGGGCTTCGAAAACATTCAGTACTTC; cdr3_aa: CASSRRGFENIQYF
v_call: TRBV4-2; clone_size: .; d_call: .; j_call: TRBJ1-6; cdr3_nt: TGTGCCAGCAGCCACCTCGAAGTCTTCGGTTCACCCCTCCACTTT; cdr3_aa: CASSHLEVFGSPLHF
v_call: TRBV4-3; clone_size: .; d_call: .; j_call: TRBJ2-3; cdr3_nt: TGCGCCAGCAGCCAAGATTCCCGAGATACGCAGTATTTT; cdr3_aa: CASSQDSRDTQYF
v_call: TRBV11-2; clone_size: .; d_call: .; j_call: TRBJ2-1; cdr3_nt: TGTGCCAGCAGCTATAACAATGAGCAGTTCTTC; cdr3_aa: CASSYNNEQFF
v_call: TRBV5-6; clone_size: few; d_call: TRBD1; j_call: TRBJ1-2; cdr3_nt: TGTGCCAGCAGCTTAGGGACAGGGGGCAATGGCTACACCTTC; cdr3_aa: CASSLGTGGNGYTF
v_call: TRBV6-6; clone_size: .; d_call: TRBD2; j_call: TRBJ2-3; cdr3_nt: TGTGCCAGCAGTTACGGGACTAGCGGCACAGATACGCAGTATTTT; cdr3_aa: CASSYGTSGTDTQYF
v_call: TRBV29-1; clone_size: few; d_call: TRBD2; j_call: TRBJ2-7; cdr3_nt: TGCAGCGTTGCCGGACTAGCGGGAGCCACCTACGAGCAGTACTTC; cdr3_aa: CSVAGLAGATYEQYF
v_call: TRBV5-6; clone_size: .; d_call: .; j_call: TRBJ2-1; cdr3_nt: TGTGCCAGCAGCTTGGCCTTGGGGGCCAGCTCCTACAATGAGCAGTTCTTC; cdr3_aa: CASSLALGASSYNEQFF
v_call: TRBV2; clone_size: few; d_call: .; j_call: TRBJ2-7; cdr3_nt: TGTGCCAGCCGACAACCCCGCGAGCAGTACTTC; cdr3_aa: CASRQPREQYF
v_call: TRBV9; clone_size: .; d_call: .; j_call: TRBJ2-1; cdr3_nt: TGTGCCAGCAGCGTACTCTCCGACCCGAGGGTAGGGCAGTTCTTC; cdr3_aa: CASSVLSDPRVGQFF
v_call: TRBV27; clone_size: .; d_call: .; j_call: TRBJ2-5; cdr3_nt: TGTGCCAGCAGTTATCAGGGGCAAGAGTCCCAGTACTTC; cdr3_aa: CASSYQGQESQYF
v_call: TRBV11-2; clone_size: .; d_call: .; j_call: TRBJ1-2; cdr3_nt: TGTGCCAGCAGCTCGCCGGGACTGACCTATGGCTACACCTTC; cdr3_aa: CASSSPGLTYGYTF
v_call: TRBV19; clone_size: few; d_call: .; j_call: TRBJ1-2; cdr3_nt: TGTGCCAGTAGTAACAGGGAATTACACTATGGCTACACCTTC; cdr3_aa: CASSNRELHYGYTF
v_call: TRBV27; clone_size: .; d_call: .; j_call: TRBJ1-2; cdr3_nt: TGTGCCAGCAGTTCCCTCTGGGCGGGGCGCTACACCTTC; cdr3_aa: CASSSLWAGRYTF
v_call: TRBV6-5; clone_size: .; d_call: .; j_call: TRBJ2-7; cdr3_nt: TGTGCCAGCAGTATATCCGGGACATGGAACTACGAGCAGTACTTC; cdr3_aa: CASSISGTWNYEQYF
v_call: TRBV7-2; clone_size: .; d_call: TRBD2; j_call: TRBJ2-7; cdr3_nt: TGTGCCAGCAGCTTAGGAGGGACTAGCGGAGCCTACGAGCAGTACTTC; cdr3_aa: CASSLGGTSGAYEQYF
v_call: TRBV29-1; clone_size: .; d_call: .; j_call: TRBJ2-4; cdr3_nt: TGCAGCGTTTATTTAAAAGACAGTACAGAAGGCAAAAACATTCAGTACTTC; cdr3_aa: CSVYLKDSTEGKNIQYF
v_call: TRBV9; clone_size: .; d_call: .; j_call: TRBJ2-7; cdr3_nt: TGTGCCAGCAGCGTAGGATCCAGGGACTACGAGCAGTACTTC; cdr3_aa: CASSVGSRDYEQYF
v_call: TRBV7-9; clone_size: few; d_call: .; j_call: TRBJ1-2; cdr3_nt: TGTGCCAGCAGCCTAAACATTGAGGACACAAGCCCTAACTATGGCTACACCTTC; cdr3_aa: CASSLNIEDTSPNYGYTF
v_call: TRBV27; clone_size: once; d_call: .; j_call: TRBJ1-1; cdr3_nt: TGTGCCAGCAGCCACCACCCTGGAGTCTTGACTGAAGCTTTCTTT; cdr3_aa: CASSHHPGVLTEAFF
v_call: TRBV5-1; clone_size: .; d_call: TRBD2; j_call: TRBJ2-1; cdr3_nt: TGCGCCAGCAGCGGGTTAGCGGGGGACAATGAGCAGTTCTTC; cdr3_aa: CASSGLAGDNEQFF
v_call: TRBV28; clone_size: few; d_call: TRBD1; j_call: TRBJ1-4; cdr3_nt: TGTGCCAGCAGTTCTCCCGCGACAGGGAAATGGGAAAAACTGTTTTTT; cdr3_aa: CASSSPATGKWEKLFF